The 10 T cell receptor beta chains below come from one sample, sequenced in a study of blood T cells in healthy people across ages. Alongside a J-beta primer mix, a sample-barcoded 5' primer served in a second PCR lasting about 7 to 12 cycles. One entry per CDR3 protein results from TCRdb running MiXCR on the 5' RACE reads. The table includes about 970,000 distinct CDR3 sequences, about 53% detected once. What was sequenced was blood. These receptors originate from a woman aged 60 to 75 in good health.

The chain recombines TRBV7-9 with TRBJ2-5; D unclear. The CDR3 is 15 amino acids. Germline-derived CDR1 and CDR2 are SEHNR and FQNEAQ (reference sequence). Trimming took off 2 bases at V and 3 bases at J, with 13 bases between the two ends. Here the CDR3 DNA reads TGTGCCAGCAGCTTATTTTCTGGAGTAAAAGAGACCCAGTACTTC. It translates to CASSLFSGVKETQYF.

The chain carries TRBV11-3 and TRBJ2-3, with D possibly being TRBD2 (6 bases). The CDR3 covers 14 residues. V lost 2 bases and J lost 8, with 14 bases in between. Germline lookup yields CDR1 SGHNT and CDR2 YENEEA. CDR3 in DNA: TGTGCCAGCAGCTTACCCGGGACTGCGGGTACGCAGTATTTT. Residues: CASSLPGTAGTQYF.

The V and J genes are TRBV20-1 and TRBJ1-4; TRBD1 matches at 11 bases. The trim removed 3 bases at V and 5 bases at J, leaving 8 bases unmatched. Per the germline V gene, CDR1 is DFQATT and CDR2 is SNEGSKA (reference sequence). The CDR3 runs to 16 residues. CDR3 region: CSASRDRGILNEKLFF. CDR3 DNA: TGCAGTGCTAGTCGGGACAGGGGGATTTTGAATGAAAAACTGTTTTTT.

Concerning this clonotype itself: It may be a read error: a sequence one base away is much more abundant. V and J are TRBV12-3 or TRBV12-4 and TRBJ2-3, with a weak D call TRBD1 (5 bases). There are 14 residues in the CDR3. The germline V and J ends were trimmed by 6 bases and 4 bases, with 14 bases remaining between them. The CDR3 spells CASSLNRRSDTQYF. The CDR3 DNA sequence: TGTGCCAGCAGCCTAAACAGGAGATCAGATACGCAGTATTTT.

In DNA, the CDR3 is TGTGCCATTGCAGTTAGAGGGGACGCTAGCCAAGAGACCCAGTACTTC. It encodes CAIAVRGDASQETQYF. The V gene is TRBV10-3, the J gene TRBJ2-7; the D gene could be TRBD1 or TRBD2 (5 bases each). The DNA end favors TRBJ2-5, so the J call may be wrong. This CDR3 region has 16 residues. Germline loops: CDR1 ENHRY, CDR2 SYGVKD.

The chain couples TRBV6-1 to TRBJ1-5; tentatively, D is TRBD1 (6 bases). V was trimmed by 7 bases and J by 2 bases, leaving 18 bases between them. The CDR3 is 16 residues long. CDR1 MNHNS and CDR2 SASEGT come from the germline V gene. The CDR3 sequence is CASKMEGGAGNQPQHF. The CDR3 DNA is TGTGCCAGCAAAATGGAGGGGGGCGCCGGCAATCAGCCCCAGCATTTT.

This clonotype turned up a few times. This CDR3 reads CASSVGIQGGTDTQYF. The DNA of the CDR3 is TGTGCCAGCAGCGTGGGAATCCAGGGAGGCACAGATACGCAGTATTTT. The V call is TRBV9, the J call TRBJ2-3; D tentatively fits TRBD1 or TRBD2 (5 bases each). CDR3 length: 16 residues. Germline loops: CDR1 SGDLS, CDR2 YYNGEE. The V and J ends lost 2 bases and 1 base respectively, with 14 bases between them.

This clonotype has a handful of counts. This chain links TRBV29-1 with TRBJ2-7; TRBD1 aligns across 11 bases. The CDR3 consists of 14 residues. Germline-derived CDR1 and CDR2 are SQVTM and ANQGSEA. V trimming: 4 bases; J trimming: 3 bases; junction bases outside the gene matches: 5. CDR3 protein: CSVGGGTGGYEQYF. The CDR3 DNA sequence: TGCAGCGTTGGAGGTGGGACAGGGGGCTACGAGCAGTACTTC.

This chain joins TRBV3-1 and TRBJ2-3, with TRBD1 identical over 7 bases. J gave up 2 bases and V 6 bases, and 8 bases lay outside the gene matches. The CDR3 loop spans 15 amino acids. Germline V gene data show CDR1 as LGHDT and CDR2 as YNNKEL (reference sequence). DNA for the CDR3: TGTGCCAGCAGTATAACAGGGGCCTACACAGATACGCAGTATTTT. It yields the protein CASSITGAYTDTQYF.

There are a few counts of this clonotype. This sequence joins TRBV24-1 and TRBJ1-1, with D uncertain. Trimming took 9 bases from V and 0 from J, leaving 4 bases between them. This CDR3 is 11 amino acids long. CDR1 KGHDR and CDR2 SFDVKD come from the germline V gene. The CDR3: CATDLNTEAFF. The CDR3 DNA follows: TGTGCCACCGACTTGAACACTGAAGCTTTCTTT.